A selection of T cell receptor beta chains follows, all from one sample in a study of T cells in Graves' hyperthyroidism and ophthalmopathy. TCRdb reprocessed the multiplex PCR reads via MiXCR and lists one record per CDR3 protein. The table shows about 520,000 distinct CDR3 sequences, with less than 25% occurring only once. The sequenced sample was blood. These receptors were collected from a woman aged 25-40 years with Graves' ophthalmopathy. CDR3s include the opening cysteine and the closing phenylalanine or tryptophan. D genes are given only for firm matches. Clone size, where shown, is once, few, many, or a class for clones that have expanded.

. | TRBJ2-5 | TRBV5-1 | many | CASSLVRDGLYQETQYF | TGCGCCAGCAGCTTGGTTCGGGACGGATTGTACCAAGAGACCCAGTACTTC
. | TRBJ2-2 | TRBV7-3 | many | CASSLLVNGELFF | TGTGCCAGCAGCTTACTAGTTAACGGGGAGCTGTTTTTT
. | TRBJ1-2 | TRBV7-2 | many | CASSLEWGSGYTF | TGTGCCAGCAGCTTAGAGTGGGGTTCCGGCTACACCTTC
. | TRBJ2-7 | TRBV12-3/TRBV12-4 | few | CASNYQSYEQYF | TGTGCCAGCAATTATCAGTCCTACGAGCAGTACTTC
TRBD1 | TRBJ1-1 | TRBV6-5 | many | CASNSLPTLTGGTEAFF | TGTGCCAGCAATTCCCTACCGACCCTGACAGGGGGGACTGAAGCTTTCTTT
TRBD1 | TRBJ2-6 | TRBV4-1 | . | CASSQDNLAGGAGANVLTF | TGCGCCAGCAGCCAAGATAATCTGGCAGGGGGCGCTGGGGCCAACGTCCTGACTTTC
. | TRBJ1-2 | TRBV15 | many | CATSRDLGGYGYTF | TGTGCCACCAGCAGAGATCTGGGGGGCTATGGCTACACCTTC
. | TRBJ2-4 | TRBV6-2/TRBV6-3 | many | CASTSGNHIQYF | TGTGCCAGCACCTCAGGGAATCACATTCAGTACTTC
. | TRBJ1-6 | TRBV12-3/TRBV12-4 | many | CASSHPGHNSPLHF | TGTGCCAGCAGTCACCCGGGGCATAATTCACCCCTCCACTTT
. | TRBJ1-2 | TRBV20-1 | many | CSANRGGYTF | TGCAGTGCTAATAGGGGTGGCTACACCTTC
. | TRBJ2-3 | TRBV14 | many | CASSQDRTISSTDTQYF | TGTGCCAGCAGCCAAGATCGGACAATATCTAGCACAGATACGCAGTATTTT
TRBD1 | TRBJ1-2 | TRBV20-1 | many | CSAREGQGFGYTF | TGCAGTGCTAGGGAGGGACAGGGATTTGGCTACACCTTC
TRBD1 | TRBJ1-1 | TRBV28 | many | CASSFLFGTDHTEAFF | TGTGCCAGCAGTTTCCTCTTCGGGACAGACCATACTGAAGCTTTCTTT
. | TRBJ1-1 | TRBV28 | many | CASRTVMNTEAFF | TGTGCCAGCAGGACAGTTATGAACACTGAAGCTTTCTTT
. | TRBJ1-1 | TRBV6-1 | . | CATTRPGSEAFF | TGTGCCACCACCCGCCCGGGATCTGAAGCTTTCTTT